These 10 T cell receptor beta chains were all obtained from the same sample, sequenced in a study of cytomegalovirus exposure and HLA in healthy donors. The PCR employed 60 Vbeta primers together with 13 Jbeta primers. Assay used: immunoSEQ multiplex PCR; TCRdb lists only in-frame clones, some missing. The table shows 200,000 to 300,000 clones, with about 83% occurring only once. Sequencing used PBMCs. The source is a woman aged 40-49 years in good health and CMV-seropositive.

The chain has TRBV29-1 and TRBJ2-5, with a weak D call TRBD1 (6 bases). The germline V and J ends were trimmed by 6 bases and 1 base, with 15 bases remaining between them. This CDR3 comprises 14 residues. Germline CDR1 and CDR2: SQVTM and ANQGSEA. The DNA for the CDR3 is TGCAGCGTGGCAGGGGATAAGGGCCAAGAGACCCAGTACTTC. This translates into CSVAGDKGQETQYF.

Comments on this clone: An end of the junction does not agree with germline; a read error may underlie this. The rearrangement links TRBV9 to TRBJ1-2; the match to TRBD1 covers 12 bases. Germline CDR1 is SGDLS and CDR2 is YYNGEE. This CDR3 is 16 amino acids long. The CDR3 DNA is TGTGGCAGCAGCTCGGGGACAGGGGGCGCACACTATGGCTACACCTTC. This codes for CGSSSGTGGAHYGYTF. Full variable domain (missing parts from reference TRBV9 and TRBJ1-2): DSGVTQTPKHLITATGQRVTLRCSPRSGDLSVYWYQQSLDQGLQFLIQYYNGEERAKGNILERFSAQQFPDLHSELNLSSLELGDSALYFCGSSSGTGGAHYGYTFGSGTRLTVV.

This clone was seen just once. This sequence joins TRBV28 and TRBJ1-1; 8 bases match TRBD1. Germline V gene sequence: CDR1 MDHEN, CDR2 SYDVKM. This CDR3 contains 18 residues. V gave up 2 bases and J gave up 1 base; unmatched junction bases: 12. CDR3 in DNA: TGTGCCAGCAGTTTAAATACCGGACAGGGTCCCCCGAACACTGAAGCTTTCTTT. Translated: CASSLNTGQGPPNTEAFF.

This clone was counted a few times. The J gene is TRBJ2-7, the V gene TRBV6-1; perhaps TRBD2 as D (6 bases). Germline V gives CDR1 MNHNS, CDR2 SASEGT. The CDR3 sequence is 15 residues long. Trimming cost V 6 bases and J 0 bases, with 15 bases left between them. CDR3 nucleotides: TGTGCCAGCAGCCTGGAGATAGCGGCCTCCTACGAGCAGTACTTC. It translates to CASSLEIAASYEQYF.

V gene TRBV7-9 combines with J gene TRBJ2-5; D is uncertain. Germline CDR1 and CDR2: SEHNR and FQNEAQ (reference sequence). Trimming pared 7 bases from V and 2 bases from J, leaving 8 bases between. The CDR3 sequence is 12 residues long. As DNA, the CDR3 is TGTGCCAGCACACTAAGTCAAGAGACCCAGTACTTC. The encoded protein is CASTLSQETQYF.

Here the CDR3 DNA reads TGTGCCAGCAGCCGTAGACTAGCGGGCCTGCACAATGAGCAGTTCTTC. Protein: CASSRRLAGLHNEQFF. The V and J genes are TRBV7-9 and TRBJ2-1; 10 bases are shared with TRBD2. J gave up 5 bases and V 5 bases, and 9 bases lay outside the gene matches. Per germline, CDR1 SEHNR and CDR2 FQNEAQ (reference sequence). The CDR3 consists of 16 residues.

This chain connects TRBV9 to TRBJ1-2; no firm D call. Germline V CDR1 and CDR2: SGDLS, YYNGEE. The CDR3 spans 18 residues. The V and J ends lost 2 bases and 2 bases respectively, with 22 bases between them. The CDR3 nucleotides read TGTGCCAGCAGCGTCCCCTTCGTGGACTTACCGGAAAACTATGGCTACACCTTC. Its protein product is CASSVPFVDLPENYGYTF.

This chain joins TRBV7-2 and TRBJ2-7; D remains ambiguous. Germline V lookup: CDR1 SGHTA, CDR2 FQGNSA. V lost 5 bases and J 5 bases, leaving 13 bases between the germline ends. The CDR3 is 13 residues long. CDR3 residues: CASSPRRKDEQYF. Written as DNA, the CDR3 is TGTGCCAGCAGCCCCCGGAGAAAGGACGAGCAGTACTTC.

This chain connects TRBV7-9 to TRBJ2-7, with 10 nucleotides matching TRBD1. The V segment lost 4 bases and the J segment 0 bases; nucleotides outside the gene matches: 3. This CDR3 has 15 residues. Germline loops: CDR1 SEHNR, CDR2 FQNEAQ (reference sequence). The CDR3 nucleotides read TGTGCCAGCAGCTATTGGACAGGGGGCTCCTACGAGCAGTACTTC. The encoded protein is CASSYWTGGSYEQYF.

The rearrangement links TRBV27 to TRBJ2-1; the match to TRBD2 covers 7 bases. The CDR3 runs to 15 residues. CDR1 and CDR2 (germline): MNHEY, SMNVEV (reference sequence). Trimming took 4 bases from V and 3 from J; bases not matched to a gene: 6. The CDR3 reads CASSYMGGSYNEQFF. CDR3 bases: TGTGCCAGCAGTTATATGGGCGGGAGCTACAATGAGCAGTTCTTC.